This T cell receptor (beta chain) was obtained from a study of T cells in Graves' hyperthyroidism and ophthalmopathy. Amplification targeted TCR beta CDR3 regions from RNA transcripts. The HTBI primer set drove a first-round RT-PCR of the TCR CDR3. TCRdb analysed the multiplex PCR reads with MiXCR anew, one entry per CDR3 protein. In the table there are hundreds of thousands of distinct CDR3 sequences, about 38% of which are singletons. From germline, CDR1 is ENHRY and CDR2 SYGVKD. This CDR3 is built from 15 residues. V gave up 0 bases and J gave up 11 bases, with 17 bases separating them. Study-wide results and limits: The majority of expanded thyroid clonotypes above 0.001 also appeared in blood.

Patients were aged 18 to 65, had disease duration under 2 months, and had newly diagnosed hyperthyroidism. Any patient presenting with uncontrolled infection, other autoimmune disease, pregnancy or lactation was left out. A word on this clonotype: The target antigen is unknown.

Sequenced input: blood. The sequence came from a man in his late teens or twenties with Graves' hyperthyroidism. The chain joins TRBV10-3 to TRBJ1-5; the D gene is possibly TRBD1 (6 bases). In DNA, the CDR3 is TGTGCCATCAGTGAGTCGGGGGCCCTAGCGTTGGCCCAGCATTTT. The encoded protein is CAISESGALALAQHF.